This TCR beta chain was recorded in a study of Tregs in tolerant kidney transplant recipients. Remarks on this clone: What it recognizes is unknown.

The CDR3 runs 12 residues. Trimming took off 0 bases at V and 9 bases at J, with 9 bases between the two ends. Per the germline V gene, CDR1 is GTSNPN and CDR2 is SVGIG (reference sequence). Repertoires were generated with immunoSEQ multiplex PCR, while TCRdb's copy carries only in-frame clones and drops some. The data contain tens of thousands of clones, approximately 88% of them singletons. Study observations and caveats: Few patients were studied, so findings need validation in larger groups. No direct test of biological reproducibility was done here. Antigen-driven expansion was suggested because donor-specific Tregs expanded more than all Tregs in tolerant patients.

The source is a human donor who received a combined kidney and bone marrow transplant. The source material was CD4+ T cells from blood, sampled before the transplant. The rearrangement uses TRBV30 and TRBJ2-4; maybe TRBD1 (6 bases). The CDR3 loop reads CAWSVQGSIQYF. CDR3 DNA: TGTGCCTGGAGTGTACAGGGTAGCATTCAGTACTTC.